Reported below is one TCR beta chain. Germline V gives CDR1 SGHTA, CDR2 FQGTGA. V dropped 1 base and J dropped 3; count of bases not matched to a gene: 5. This CDR3 has 16 residues. This entry belongs to a study of shared clonotypes between healthy human individuals. As for the study in general: CD8 memory received one plate per donor, CD8 naive two, CD4 memory three and CD4 naive three.

Each subset's genomic DNA was split evenly across several immunoSEQ plates. In the authors' workflow: ImmunoSEQ supplied junction-only sequences lacking quality scores, so filtering was different. Data came from immunoSEQ multiplex PCR; TCRdb stores just in-frame clones and leaves some out. V, J and clone size derive from that table, while D and trimming were established from the DNA sequence. The sample lists some 2.4 million clones; roughly 93% were seen once. The origin of this receptor is a young man in good health. Some clones in this sample may be carry-over from other donors' samples. What was sequenced was naive CD4+ T cells from PBMCs. Subset: CD45RA+ positively selected. The chain is built from TRBV7-3 and TRBJ2-3; TRBD2 matches at 9 bases. The CDR3 nucleotides are TGTGCCAGCAGCTTAATCGGGCTAGCGGGAACAGATACGCAGTATTTT. Encoded protein: CASSLIGLAGTDTQYF.